Listed below are T cell receptor beta chains from one sample, sequenced in a study of T-cell memory formation after mild COVID-19. TCRdb re-analysed the 5' RACE reads in MiXCR, keeping a single row per CDR3 protein. The table shows under 300,000 distinct CDR3 sequences, with about a sixth occurring only once. Material for sequencing was PBMCs or a T cell subset sorted from them (not recorded which). The receptors here all came from a man aged 18 to 30 who had mild COVID-19 (a few samples of this study predate the infection). Cell type and time point are not known. CDR3s leave out the opening cysteine and the closing phenylalanine or tryptophan. The D gene is left open where the match is weak. A row's size may be missing; if present it is once, few, many or a size class.

J gene: TRBJ1-2
V gene: TRBV5-4
clone size: -
D gene: -
CDR3 protein: ASSLAESGYT

J gene: TRBJ2-4
V gene: TRBV5-5
clone size: many
D gene: -
CDR3 protein: ASSLGVAKNIQY

J gene: TRBJ2-3
V gene: TRBV11-2
clone size: -
D gene: TRBD1
CDR3 protein: ASSYGTGVTDTQY

J gene: TRBJ2-1
V gene: TRBV6-5
clone size: many
D gene: -
CDR3 protein: ASSYSGQSYNEQF

J gene: TRBJ2-1
V gene: TRBV5-1
clone size: -
D gene: -
CDR3 protein: ASSFSDVYNEQF

J gene: TRBJ2-7
V gene: TRBV10-3
clone size: few
D gene: -
CDR3 protein: ATSRDTTYEQY

J gene: TRBJ2-7
V gene: TRBV9
clone size: -
D gene: TRBD1
CDR3 protein: ASSVGVTGGYEQY

J gene: TRBJ2-5
V gene: TRBV4-2
clone size: few
D gene: TRBD2
CDR3 protein: ASSREGQETQY

J gene: TRBJ1-6
V gene: TRBV5-1
clone size: few
D gene: TRBD1
CDR3 protein: ASSLQPGQLDSPLH

J gene: TRBJ2-1
V gene: TRBV6-5
clone size: few
D gene: TRBD2
CDR3 protein: ASSYPSGSSYNEQF

J gene: TRBJ2-1
V gene: TRBV4-2
clone size: -
D gene: TRBD1
CDR3 protein: ASRLRQGVSYNEQF

J gene: TRBJ2-3
V gene: TRBV5-1
clone size: many
D gene: TRBD2
CDR3 protein: ASSLAGTGLTDTQY